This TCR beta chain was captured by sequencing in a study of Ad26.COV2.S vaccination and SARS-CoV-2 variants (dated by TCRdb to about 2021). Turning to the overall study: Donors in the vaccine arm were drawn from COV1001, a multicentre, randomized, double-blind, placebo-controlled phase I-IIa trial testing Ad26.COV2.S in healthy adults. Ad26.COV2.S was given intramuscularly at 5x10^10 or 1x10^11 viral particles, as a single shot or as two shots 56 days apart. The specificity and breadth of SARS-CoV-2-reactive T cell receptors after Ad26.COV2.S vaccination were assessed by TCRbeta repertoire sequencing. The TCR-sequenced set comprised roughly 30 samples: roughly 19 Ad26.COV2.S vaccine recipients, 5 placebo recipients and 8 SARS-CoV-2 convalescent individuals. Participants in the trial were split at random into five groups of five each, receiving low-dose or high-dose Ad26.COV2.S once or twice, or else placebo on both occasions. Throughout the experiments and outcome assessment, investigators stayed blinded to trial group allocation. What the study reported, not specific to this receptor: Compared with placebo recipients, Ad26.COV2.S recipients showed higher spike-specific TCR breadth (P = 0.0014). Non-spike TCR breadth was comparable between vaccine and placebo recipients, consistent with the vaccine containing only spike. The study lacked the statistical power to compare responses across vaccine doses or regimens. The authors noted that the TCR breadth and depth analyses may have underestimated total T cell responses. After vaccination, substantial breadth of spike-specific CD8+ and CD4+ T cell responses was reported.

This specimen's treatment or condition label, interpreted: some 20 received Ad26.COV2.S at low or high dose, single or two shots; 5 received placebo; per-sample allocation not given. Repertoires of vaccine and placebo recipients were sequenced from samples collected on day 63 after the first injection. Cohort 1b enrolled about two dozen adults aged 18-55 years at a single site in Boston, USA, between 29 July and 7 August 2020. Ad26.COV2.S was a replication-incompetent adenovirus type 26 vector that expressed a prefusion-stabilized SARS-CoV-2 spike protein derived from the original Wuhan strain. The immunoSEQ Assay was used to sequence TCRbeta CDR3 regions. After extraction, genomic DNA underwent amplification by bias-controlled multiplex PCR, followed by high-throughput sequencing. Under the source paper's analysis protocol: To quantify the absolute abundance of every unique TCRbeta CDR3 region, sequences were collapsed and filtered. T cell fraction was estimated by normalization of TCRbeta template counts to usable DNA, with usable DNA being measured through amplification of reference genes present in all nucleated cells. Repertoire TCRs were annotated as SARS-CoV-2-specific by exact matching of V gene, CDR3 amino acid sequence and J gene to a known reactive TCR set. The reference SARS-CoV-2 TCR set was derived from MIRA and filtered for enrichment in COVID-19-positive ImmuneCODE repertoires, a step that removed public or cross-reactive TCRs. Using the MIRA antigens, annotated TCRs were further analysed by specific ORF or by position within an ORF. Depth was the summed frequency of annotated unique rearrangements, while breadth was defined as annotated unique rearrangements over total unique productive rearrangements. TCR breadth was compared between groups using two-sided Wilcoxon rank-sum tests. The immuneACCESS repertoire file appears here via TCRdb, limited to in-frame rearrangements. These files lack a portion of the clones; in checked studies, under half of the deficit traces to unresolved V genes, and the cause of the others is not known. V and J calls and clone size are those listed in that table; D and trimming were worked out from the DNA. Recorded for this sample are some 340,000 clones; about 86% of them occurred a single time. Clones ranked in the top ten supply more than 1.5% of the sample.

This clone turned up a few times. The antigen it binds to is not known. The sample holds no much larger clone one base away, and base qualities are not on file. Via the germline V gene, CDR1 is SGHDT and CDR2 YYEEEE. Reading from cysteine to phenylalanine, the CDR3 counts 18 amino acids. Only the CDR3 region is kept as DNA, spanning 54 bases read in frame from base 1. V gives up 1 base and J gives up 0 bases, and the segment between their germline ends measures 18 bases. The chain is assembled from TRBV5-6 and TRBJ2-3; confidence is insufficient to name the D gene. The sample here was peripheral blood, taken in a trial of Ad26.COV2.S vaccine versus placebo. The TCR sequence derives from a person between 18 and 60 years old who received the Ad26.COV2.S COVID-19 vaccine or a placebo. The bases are TGTGCCAGCAGCTTGCCCCCTTGGCTCACAGATAGCACAGATACGCAGTATTTT. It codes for CASSLPPWLTDSTDTQYF.